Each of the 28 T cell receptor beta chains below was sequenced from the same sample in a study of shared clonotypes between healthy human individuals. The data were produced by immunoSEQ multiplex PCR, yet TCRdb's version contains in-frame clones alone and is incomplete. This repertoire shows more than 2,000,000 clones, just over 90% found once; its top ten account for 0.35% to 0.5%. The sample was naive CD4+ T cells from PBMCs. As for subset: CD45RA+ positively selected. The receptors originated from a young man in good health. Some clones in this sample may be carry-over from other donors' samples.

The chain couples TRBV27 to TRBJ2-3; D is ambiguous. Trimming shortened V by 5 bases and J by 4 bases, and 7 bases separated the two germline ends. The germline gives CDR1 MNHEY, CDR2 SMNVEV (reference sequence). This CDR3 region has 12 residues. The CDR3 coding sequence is TGTGCCAGCAGTGGGTGGGCAGATACGCAGTATTTT. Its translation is CASSGWADTQYF.

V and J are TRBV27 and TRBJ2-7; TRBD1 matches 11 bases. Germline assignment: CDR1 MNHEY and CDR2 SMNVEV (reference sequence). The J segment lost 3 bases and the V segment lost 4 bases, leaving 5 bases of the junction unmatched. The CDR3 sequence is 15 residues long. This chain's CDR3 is CASSSWDRGDYEQYF. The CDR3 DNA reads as TGTGCCAGCAGTTCCTGGGACAGGGGGGACTACGAGCAGTACTTC.

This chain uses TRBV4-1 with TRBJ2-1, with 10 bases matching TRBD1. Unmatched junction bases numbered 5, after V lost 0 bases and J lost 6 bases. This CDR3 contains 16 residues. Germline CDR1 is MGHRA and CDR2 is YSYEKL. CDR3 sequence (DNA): TGCGCCAGCAGCCAAGACGGACAGGGGGGATCCAATGAGCAGTTCTTC. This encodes CASSQDGQGGSNEQFF.

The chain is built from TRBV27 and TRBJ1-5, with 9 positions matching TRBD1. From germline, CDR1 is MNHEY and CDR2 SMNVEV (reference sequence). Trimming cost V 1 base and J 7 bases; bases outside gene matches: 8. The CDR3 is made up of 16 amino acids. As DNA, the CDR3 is TGTGCCAGCAGTTTATTAGGGACAGGGTCTCGGCAGCCCCAGCATTTT. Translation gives CASSLLGTGSRQPQHF.

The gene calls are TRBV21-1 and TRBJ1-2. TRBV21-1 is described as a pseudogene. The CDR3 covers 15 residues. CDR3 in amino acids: CASSKLTGAVNGYTF. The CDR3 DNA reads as TGTGCCAGCAGCAAACTGACGGGGGCGGTTAATGGCTACACCTTC.

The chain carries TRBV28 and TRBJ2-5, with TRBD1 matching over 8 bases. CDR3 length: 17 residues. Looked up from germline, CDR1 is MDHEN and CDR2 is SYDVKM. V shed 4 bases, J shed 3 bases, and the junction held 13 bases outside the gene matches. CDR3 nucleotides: TGTGCCAGCAGTTCCAATTTTCCGGGACAGGCGAAAGAGACCCAGTACTTC. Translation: CASSSNFPGQAKETQYF.

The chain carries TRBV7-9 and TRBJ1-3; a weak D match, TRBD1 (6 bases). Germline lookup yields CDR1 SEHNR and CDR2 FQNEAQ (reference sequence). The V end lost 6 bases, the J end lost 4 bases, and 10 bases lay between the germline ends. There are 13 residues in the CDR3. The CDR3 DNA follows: TGTGCCAGCAGGTCCACAGGGGGAAACACCATATATTTT. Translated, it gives CASRSTGGNTIYF.

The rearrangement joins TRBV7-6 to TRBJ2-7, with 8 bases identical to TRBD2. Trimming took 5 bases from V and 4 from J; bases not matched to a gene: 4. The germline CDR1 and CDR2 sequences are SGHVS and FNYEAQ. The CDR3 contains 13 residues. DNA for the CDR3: TGTGCCAGCAGCCCCGGGACTAGGTACGAGCAGTACTTC. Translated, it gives CASSPGTRYEQYF.

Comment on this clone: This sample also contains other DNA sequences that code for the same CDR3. This CDR3 is CASSEDRINQPQHF. The CDR3 DNA follows: TGTGCCAGCAGTGAAGACAGAATCAATCAGCCCCAGCATTTT. This rearrangement joins TRBV2 to TRBJ1-5; D remains unclear. Between the trimmed V and J ends, which lost 1 base and 3 bases, there was a span of 7 bases. Germline CDR1 and CDR2: SNHLY and FYNNEI. The CDR3 is 14 residues long.

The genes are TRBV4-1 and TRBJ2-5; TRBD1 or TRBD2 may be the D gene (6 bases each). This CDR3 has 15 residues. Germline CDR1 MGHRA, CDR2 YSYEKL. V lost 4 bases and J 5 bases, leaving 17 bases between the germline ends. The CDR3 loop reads CASSRQGLAMETQYF. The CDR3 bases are TGCGCCAGCAGCCGCCAGGGGCTAGCGATGGAGACCCAGTACTTC.

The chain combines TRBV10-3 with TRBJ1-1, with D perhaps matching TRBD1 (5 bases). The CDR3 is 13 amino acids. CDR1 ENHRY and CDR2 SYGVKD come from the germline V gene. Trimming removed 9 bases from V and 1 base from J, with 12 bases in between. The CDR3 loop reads CAIQASANTEAFF. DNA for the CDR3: TGTGCCATACAGGCGTCCGCGAACACTGAAGCTTTCTTT.

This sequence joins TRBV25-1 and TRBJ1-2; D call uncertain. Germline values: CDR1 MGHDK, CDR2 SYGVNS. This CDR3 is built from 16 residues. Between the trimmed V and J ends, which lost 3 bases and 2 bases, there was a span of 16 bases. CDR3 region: CASSDPSLKGNYGYTF. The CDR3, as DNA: TGTGCCAGCAGTGACCCTTCCCTTAAGGGCAACTATGGCTACACCTTC.

CDR3 in DNA: TGTGCCAGCAGCCCCGGCTCGGGGAAACAGCCCCAGCATTTT. As protein: CASSPGSGKQPQHF. This rearrangement joins TRBV7-2 to TRBJ1-5; D is undetermined. Germline CDR1 and CDR2: SGHTA and FQGNSA. V lost 5 bases to trimming and J lost 7 bases, with 15 bases between them. The CDR3 length is 14 residues.

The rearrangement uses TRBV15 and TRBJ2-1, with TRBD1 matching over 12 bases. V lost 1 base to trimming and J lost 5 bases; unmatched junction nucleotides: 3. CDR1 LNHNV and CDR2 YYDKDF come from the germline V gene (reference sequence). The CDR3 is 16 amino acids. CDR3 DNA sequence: TGTGCCACCAGCAGAGGGGACAGGGGGCGAGACAATGAGCAGTTCTTC. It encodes CATSRGDRGRDNEQFF.

This CDR3 reads CASSLTYLAGGTGELFF. The CDR3 DNA follows: TGTGCCAGCAGCTTAACGTACCTAGCGGGAGGCACCGGGGAGCTGTTTTTT. The chain has TRBV7-3 and TRBJ2-2; 11 positions match TRBD2. V lost 0 bases to trimming and J lost 4 bases; unmatched junction nucleotides: 4. CDR1 and CDR2 (germline): SGHTA, FQGTGA. The CDR3 length is 17 residues.

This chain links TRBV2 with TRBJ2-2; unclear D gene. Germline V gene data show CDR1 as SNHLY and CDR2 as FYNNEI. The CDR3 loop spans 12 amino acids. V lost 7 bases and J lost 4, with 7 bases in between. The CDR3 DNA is TGTGCCAGCAAAGGAAGCACCGGGGAGCTGTTTTTT. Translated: CASKGSTGELFF. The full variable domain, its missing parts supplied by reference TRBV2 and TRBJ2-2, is EPEVTQTPSHQVTQMGQEVILRCVPISNHLYFYWYRQILGQKVEFLVSFYNNEISEKSEIFDDQFSVERPDGSNFTLKIRSTKLEDSAMYFCASKGSTGELFFGEGSRLTVL.

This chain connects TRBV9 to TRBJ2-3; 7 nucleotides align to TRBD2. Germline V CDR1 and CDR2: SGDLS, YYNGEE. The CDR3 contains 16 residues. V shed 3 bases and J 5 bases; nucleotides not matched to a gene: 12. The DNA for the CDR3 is TGTGCCAGCAGCGCCGTGGGGGGAGGGATCGGAGATACGCAGTATTTT. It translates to CASSAVGGGIGDTQYF.

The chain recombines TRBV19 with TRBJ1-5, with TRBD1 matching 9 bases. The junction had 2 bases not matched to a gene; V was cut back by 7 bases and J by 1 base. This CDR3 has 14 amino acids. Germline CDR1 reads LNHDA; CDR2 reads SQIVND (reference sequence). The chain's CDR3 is CASKQGASNQPQHF. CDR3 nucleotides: TGTGCCAGTAAACAGGGGGCGAGCAATCAGCCCCAGCATTTT.

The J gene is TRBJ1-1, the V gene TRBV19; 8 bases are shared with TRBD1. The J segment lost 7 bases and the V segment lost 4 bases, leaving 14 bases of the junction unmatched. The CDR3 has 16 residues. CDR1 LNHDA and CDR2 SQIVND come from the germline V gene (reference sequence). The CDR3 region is CASSTRTGSLSGEAFF. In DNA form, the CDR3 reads TGTGCCAGTAGTACCAGGACAGGGAGCCTGAGCGGTGAAGCTTTCTTT.

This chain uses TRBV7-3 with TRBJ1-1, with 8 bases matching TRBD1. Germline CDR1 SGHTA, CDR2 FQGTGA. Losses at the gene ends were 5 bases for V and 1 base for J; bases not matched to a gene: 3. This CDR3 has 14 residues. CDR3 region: CASSEGQGNTEAFF. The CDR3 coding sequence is TGTGCCAGCAGCGAAGGACAGGGGAACACTGAAGCTTTCTTT.

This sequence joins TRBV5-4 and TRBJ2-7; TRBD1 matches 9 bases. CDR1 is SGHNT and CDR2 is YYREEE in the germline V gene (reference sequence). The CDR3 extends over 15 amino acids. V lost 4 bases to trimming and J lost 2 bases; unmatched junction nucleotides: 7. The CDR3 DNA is TGTGCCAGCAGCGTGAGGGACAGGGCGACCTACGAGCAGTACTTC. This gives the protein CASSVRDRATYEQYF.

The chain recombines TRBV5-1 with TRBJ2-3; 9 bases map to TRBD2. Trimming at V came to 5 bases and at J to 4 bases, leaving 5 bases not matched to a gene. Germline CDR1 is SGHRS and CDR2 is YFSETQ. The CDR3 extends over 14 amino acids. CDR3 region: CASSSGSLPDTQYF. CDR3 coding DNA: TGCGCCAGCAGTAGCGGGAGTCTACCAGATACGCAGTATTTT. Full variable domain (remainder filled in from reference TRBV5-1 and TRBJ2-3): KAGVTQTPRYLIKTRGQQVTLSCSPISGHRSVSWYQQTPGQGLQFLFEYFSETQRNKGNFPGRFSGRQFSNSRSEMNVSTLELGDSALYLCASSSGSLPDTQYFGPGTRLTVL.

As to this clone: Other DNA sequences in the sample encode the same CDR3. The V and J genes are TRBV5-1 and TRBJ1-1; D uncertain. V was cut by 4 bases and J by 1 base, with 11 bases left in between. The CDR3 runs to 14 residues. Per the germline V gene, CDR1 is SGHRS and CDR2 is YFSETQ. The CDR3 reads CASSPRGGNTEAFF. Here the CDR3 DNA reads TGCGCCAGCAGCCCGCGGGGAGGGAACACTGAAGCTTTCTTT. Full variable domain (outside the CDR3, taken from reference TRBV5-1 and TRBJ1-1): KAGVTQTPRYLIKTRGQQVTLSCSPISGHRSVSWYQQTPGQGLQFLFEYFSETQRNKGNFPGRFSGRQFSNSRSEMNVSTLELGDSALYLCASSPRGGNTEAFFGQGTRLTVV.

The CDR3 protein is CASSRLPGQGNTIYF. DNA of the CDR3: TGTGCCAGCAGTCGCCTCCCGGGGCAGGGAAACACCATATATTTT. V is TRBV28 and J is TRBJ1-3; possible D gene TRBD1, 5 bases. The CDR3 consists of 15 residues. Germline V lookup: CDR1 MDHEN, CDR2 SYDVKM. V was cut by 5 bases and J by 4 bases, with 15 bases left in between.

Written as DNA, the CDR3 is TGTGCCAGCAGTGAAGCGGTAGGACAACCTAGCAATCAGCCCCAGCATTTT. It yields the protein CASSEAVGQPSNQPQHF. The chain employs TRBV6-1 and TRBJ1-5, with a tentative D call TRBD1 (5 bases). Germline lookup yields CDR1 MNHNS and CDR2 SASEGT. Trimming shortened V by 0 bases and J by 0 bases, and 12 bases separated the two germline ends. There are 17 residues in the CDR3.

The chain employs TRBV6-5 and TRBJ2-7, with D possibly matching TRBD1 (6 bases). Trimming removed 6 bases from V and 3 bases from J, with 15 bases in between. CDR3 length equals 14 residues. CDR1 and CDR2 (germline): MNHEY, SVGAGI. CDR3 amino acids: CASSRTVRFYEQYF. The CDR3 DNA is TGTGCCAGCAGCCGGACAGTGCGATTCTACGAGCAGTACTTC.

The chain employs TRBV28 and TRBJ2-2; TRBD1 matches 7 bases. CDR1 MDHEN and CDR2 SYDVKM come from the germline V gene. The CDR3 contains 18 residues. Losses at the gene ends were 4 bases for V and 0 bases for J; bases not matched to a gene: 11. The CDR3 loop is CASSSPTGRTPNTGELFF. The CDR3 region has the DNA TGTGCCAGCAGTTCCCCGACAGGGAGAACCCCGAACACCGGGGAGCTGTTTTTT.

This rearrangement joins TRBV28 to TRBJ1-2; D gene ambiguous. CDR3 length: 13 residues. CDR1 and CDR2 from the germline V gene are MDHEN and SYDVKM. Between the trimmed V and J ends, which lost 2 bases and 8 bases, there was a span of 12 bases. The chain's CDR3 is CASSLAGTGGYTF. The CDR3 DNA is TGTGCCAGCAGTTTAGCCGGAACGGGGGGCTACACCTTC.